The 8 T cell receptor beta chains reported below all come from one sample, sequenced in a study of OX40 agonist ivuxolimab in advanced cancers. Data came from immunoSEQ multiplex PCR; TCRdb stores just in-frame clones and leaves some out. In the table there are around 70,000 clones, about nine tenths of which are singletons. The material sequenced was CD4+ or CD8+ T cells sorted from blood, taken in a trial of the OX40 agonist ivuxolimab. The receptors shown here come from an adult with an advanced solid tumor such as melanoma, head and neck, liver or kidney cancer.

The rearrangement links TRBV19 to TRBJ2-1; 9 bases line up with TRBD2. The CDR3 runs 15 residues. Losses at the gene ends were 3 bases for V and 8 bases for J; bases not matched to a gene: 8. CDR1 is LNHDA and CDR2 is SQIVND in the germline V gene (reference sequence). CDR3 coding DNA: TGTGCCAGTAGTATTCCGCGCGGGAGGGTAGATGAGCAGTTCTTC. As protein: CASSIPRGRVDEQFF.

The V gene is TRBV28, the J gene TRBJ2-5, with TRBD2 matching 12 bases. Germline loops: CDR1 MDHEN, CDR2 SYDVKM. The CDR3 covers 18 residues. V gave up 2 bases and J gave up 2 bases; unmatched junction bases: 9. The CDR3 DNA reads TGTGCCAGCAGTTTACCGACTAGCGGGGGTAGCAGTCAAGAGACCCAGTACTTC. It encodes CASSLPTSGGSSQETQYF.

This clone was detected only a few times. This chain uses TRBV7-9 with TRBJ1-5, with unresolved D. CDR3 size: 15 residues. Germline V gene lookup returns CDR1 SEHNR and CDR2 FQNEAQ (reference sequence). Trimming pared 1 base from V and 6 bases from J, leaving 13 bases between. This CDR3 reads CASSLVGEGTQPQHF. CDR3 DNA sequence: TGTGCCAGCAGCTTAGTCGGGGAGGGTACTCAGCCCCAGCATTTT. The variable domain in full, completed from reference TRBV7-9 and TRBJ1-5, reads DTGVSQNPRHKITKRGQNVTFRCDPISEHNRLYWYRQTLGQGPEFLTYFQNEAQLEKSRLLSDRFSAERPKGSFSTLEIQRTEQGDSAMYLCASSLVGEGTQPQHFGDGTRLSIL.

The V and J genes are TRBV11-1 and TRBJ1-3; no clear D. The CDR3 extends over 14 amino acids. The V and J ends lost 2 bases and 4 bases respectively, with 9 bases between them. Germline V gene data show CDR1 as SGHAT and CDR2 as FQDESV (reference sequence). CDR3 sequence (DNA): TGTGCCAGCAGCTTAACTCGGATCGGAAACACCATATATTTT. Amino acids: CASSLTRIGNTIYF.

A few counts support this clone. The chain is built from TRBV27 and TRBJ2-3, with 7 positions matching TRBD2. V dropped 1 base and J dropped 2; count of bases not matched to a gene: 18. The CDR3 consists of 20 residues. In germline, CDR1 is MNHEY, CDR2 SMNVEV (reference sequence). The CDR3 is CASSLFRQSGGGTTTDTQYF. The CDR3 nucleotides read TGTGCCAGCAGTTTATTCCGGCAGTCGGGTGGCGGGACTACCACAGATACGCAGTATTTT.

The chain uses TRBV9 and TRBJ2-2, with 7 nucleotides matching TRBD2. The trim removed 4 bases at V and 5 bases at J, leaving 11 bases unmatched. Germline lookup yields CDR1 SGDLS and CDR2 YYNGEE. The CDR3 is 16 amino acids. This CDR3 reads CASSPVGGGMTGELFF. CDR3 nucleotides: TGTGCCAGCAGCCCCGTAGGCGGGGGTATGACCGGGGAGCTGTTTTTT.

V is TRBV6-1 and J is TRBJ1-2; maybe TRBD1 (5 bases). Germline-derived CDR1 and CDR2 are MNHNS and SASEGT. V lost 3 bases and J 4 bases, leaving 18 bases between the germline ends. The CDR3 has 16 amino acids. This CDR3 is CASSEEIGQTVYGYTF. The CDR3 bases are TGTGCCAGCAGTGAGGAAATAGGACAAACCGTCTATGGCTACACCTTC.

The rearrangement links TRBV10-3 to TRBJ2-1; 12 bases are a match to TRBD2. Germline V gene lookup returns CDR1 ENHRY and CDR2 SYGVKD. V was clipped by 3 bases and J by 7 bases; unmatched bases: 10. The CDR3 is 17 amino acids. This chain's CDR3 is CAISEWSSGGARNEQFF. The CDR3, as DNA: TGTGCCATCAGTGAATGGTCTAGCGGGGGGGCACGGAATGAGCAGTTCTTC.